Following are 7 T cell receptor beta chains from one sample sequenced in a study of immune characteristics of hereditary and idiopathic chronic pancreatitis. TCRdb keeps only in-frame clones here, not all; method: immunoSEQ multiplex PCR. The table records around 6,200 clones, 73% of them present only once. Chronic pancreatitis tissue was collected during total pancreatectomy with islet autotransplantation. Sample: pancreas tissue with hereditary chronic pancreatitis. The source of these receptors is a human donor with chronic pancreatitis.

On this clone itself: The germline gene is not matched at one end of the junction; a read error may be the cause. The V gene is TRBV23-1, the J gene TRBJ2-7; 8 bases fit TRBD2. TRBV23-1 is an ORF; its function is uncertain. The CDR3 contains 11 residues. The CDR3 is CASTRPPGGDF. The DNA of the CDR3 is TGCGCCAGCACTCGACCCCCGGGAGGGGACTTC.

This rearrangement joins TRBV6-4 to TRBJ2-2, with TRBD1 matching 8 bases. The CDR3 runs to 15 residues. CDR1 is MRHNA and CDR2 is SNTAGT in the germline V gene. The V segment lost 4 bases and the J segment 0 bases; nucleotides outside the gene matches: 1. The DNA of the CDR3 is TGTGCCAGCAGTGCGGGACAGGCGAACACCGGGGAGCTGTTTTTT. It specifies CASSAGQANTGELFF.

The chain couples TRBV4-2 to TRBJ2-3; tentatively, D is TRBD1 (5 bases). Deletions cut 2 bases from V and 6 bases from J, with 18 bases between. Germline assignment: CDR1 LGHNA and CDR2 YNFKEQ. CDR3 length: 16 residues. Here the CDR3 DNA reads TGTGCCAGCAGCCAAAATAAATGGCAGGGATCGGATACGCAGTATTTT. Amino acid sequence: CASSQNKWQGSDTQYF.

V gene TRBV7-6 combines with J gene TRBJ2-7, with 8 bases matching TRBD1. The CDR3 runs 14 residues. Germline V gene sequence: CDR1 SGHVS, CDR2 FNYEAQ. The V segment lost 5 bases and the J segment 5 bases; nucleotides outside the gene matches: 8. CDR3 residues: CASSPSTGDHEQYF. The DNA of the CDR3 is TGTGCCAGCAGCCCTTCGACAGGGGACCACGAGCAGTACTTC. The whole variable domain, filled in from reference TRBV7-6 and TRBJ2-7, reads GAGVSQSPRYKVTKRGQDVALRCDPISGHVSLYWYRQALGQGPEFLTYFNYEAQQDKSGLPNDRFSAERPEGSISTLTIQRTEQRDSAMYRCASSPSTGDHEQYFGPGTRLTVT.

CDR3 region: CASSRQSDTQYF. CDR3 sequence (DNA): TGTGCCAGCAGCAGGCAGTCAGATACGCAGTATTTT. This chain joins TRBV11-3 and TRBJ2-3; D not certain. The CDR3 contains 12 residues. Between the trimmed V and J ends, which lost 5 bases and 4 bases, there was a span of 7 bases. Looked up from germline, CDR1 is SGHNT and CDR2 is YENEEA.

This clone has more than one count but fewer than ten. This chain connects TRBV10-3 to TRBJ2-5; 9 bases map to TRBD2. Germline V gene sequence: CDR1 ENHRY, CDR2 SYGVKD. V lost 4 bases, J lost 1 base, and 4 bases stayed unmatched. The CDR3 is made up of 15 amino acids. The CDR3 loop reads CAISVGRGGQETQYF. The CDR3 DNA reads as TGTGCCATCAGTGTCGGGCGGGGGGGCCAAGAGACCCAGTACTTC.

V and J are TRBV19 and TRBJ2-2; 8 positions agree with TRBD2. The ends lost 3 bases at V and 5 bases at J; junction bases unmatched: 5. The germline gives CDR1 LNHDA, CDR2 SQIVND (reference sequence). The CDR3 extends over 15 amino acids. CDR3 in amino acids: CASSIGLAGTGELFF. CDR3 coding DNA: TGTGCCAGTAGTATTGGACTAGCAGGGACCGGGGAGCTGTTTTTT.